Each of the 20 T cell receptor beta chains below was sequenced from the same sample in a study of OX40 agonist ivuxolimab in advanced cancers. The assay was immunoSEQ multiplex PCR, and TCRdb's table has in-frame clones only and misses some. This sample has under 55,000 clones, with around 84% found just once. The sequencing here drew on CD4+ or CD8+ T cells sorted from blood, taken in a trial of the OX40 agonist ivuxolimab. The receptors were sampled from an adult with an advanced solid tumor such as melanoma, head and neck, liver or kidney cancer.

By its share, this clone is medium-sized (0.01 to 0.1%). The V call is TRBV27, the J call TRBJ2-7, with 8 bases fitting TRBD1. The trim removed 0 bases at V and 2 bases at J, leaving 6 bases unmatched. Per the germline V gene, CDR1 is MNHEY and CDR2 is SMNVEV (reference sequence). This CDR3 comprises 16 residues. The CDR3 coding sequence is TGTGCCAGCAGTTTATCGGCCGGGACAGGCACCTACGAGCAGTACTTC. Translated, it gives CASSLSAGTGTYEQYF.

CDR3 sequence reads: CASSLLRDYEQYF. The CDR3 DNA sequence: TGTGCCAGCAGTTTATTACGGGACTACGAGCAGTACTTC. The V gene is TRBV28, the J gene TRBJ2-7; D may be TRBD2 (5 bases). The germline V gene encodes CDR1 MDHEN and CDR2 SYDVKM. The CDR3 has 13 residues. V dropped 1 base and J dropped 3 bases, with 7 bases sitting between them.

CDR3 sequence: CASSPSRTTGEQYF. CDR3 sequence (DNA): TGCGCCAGCAGCCCCTCCCGGACCACTGGGGAGCAGTACTTC. The chain joins TRBV4-1 to TRBJ2-7; D is ambiguous. V lost 4 bases and J 7 bases, leaving 17 bases between the germline ends. CDR3 size: 14 residues. The germline gives CDR1 MGHRA, CDR2 YSYEKL.

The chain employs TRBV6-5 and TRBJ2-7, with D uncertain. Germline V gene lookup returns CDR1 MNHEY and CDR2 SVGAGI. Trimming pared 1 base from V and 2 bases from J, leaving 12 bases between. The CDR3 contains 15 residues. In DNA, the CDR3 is TGTGCCAGCAGTTACTTGGCACAACCCACCTACGAGCAGTACTTC. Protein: CASSYLAQPTYEQYF.

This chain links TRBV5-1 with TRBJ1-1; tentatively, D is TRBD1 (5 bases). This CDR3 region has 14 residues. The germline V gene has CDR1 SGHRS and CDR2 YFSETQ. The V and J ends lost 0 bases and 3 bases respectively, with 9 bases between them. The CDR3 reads CASSLGGIYTEAFF. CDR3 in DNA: TGCGCCAGCAGCTTGGGGGGGATATACACTGAAGCTTTCTTT.

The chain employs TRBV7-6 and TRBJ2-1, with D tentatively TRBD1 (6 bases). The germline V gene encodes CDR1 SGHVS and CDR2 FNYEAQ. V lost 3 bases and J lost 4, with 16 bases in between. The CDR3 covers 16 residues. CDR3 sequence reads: CASSLRGSNPYNEQFF. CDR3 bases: TGTGCCAGCAGCTTGAGGGGGTCAAACCCTTACAATGAGCAGTTCTTC.

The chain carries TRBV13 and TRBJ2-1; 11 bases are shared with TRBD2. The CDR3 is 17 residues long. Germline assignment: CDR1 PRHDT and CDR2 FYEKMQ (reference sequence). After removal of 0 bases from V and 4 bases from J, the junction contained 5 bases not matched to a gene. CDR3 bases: TGTGCCAGCAGCTTAGGCCTTCTAGCGGGAGGTTACAATGAGCAGTTCTTC. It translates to CASSLGLLAGGYNEQFF.

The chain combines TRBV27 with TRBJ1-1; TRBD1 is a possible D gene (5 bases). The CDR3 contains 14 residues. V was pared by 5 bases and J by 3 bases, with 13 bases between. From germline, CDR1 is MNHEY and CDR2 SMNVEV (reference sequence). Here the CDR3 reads CASSPRGFDTEAFF. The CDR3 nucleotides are TGTGCCAGCAGTCCACGGGGGTTTGACACTGAAGCTTTCTTT.

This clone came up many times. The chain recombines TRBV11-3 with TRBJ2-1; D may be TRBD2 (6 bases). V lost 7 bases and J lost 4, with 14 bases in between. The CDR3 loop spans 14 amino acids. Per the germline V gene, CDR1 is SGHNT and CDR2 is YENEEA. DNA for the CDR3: TGTGCCAGCACCATAAGAGGAGGGTACAATGAGCAGTTCTTC. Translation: CASTIRGGYNEQFF.

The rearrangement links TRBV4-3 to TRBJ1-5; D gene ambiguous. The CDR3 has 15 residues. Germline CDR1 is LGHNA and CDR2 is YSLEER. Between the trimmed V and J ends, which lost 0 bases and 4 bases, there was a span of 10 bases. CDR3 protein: CASSQELSGNQPQHF. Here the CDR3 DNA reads TGCGCCAGCAGCCAAGAGTTGAGTGGAAATCAGCCCCAGCATTTT.

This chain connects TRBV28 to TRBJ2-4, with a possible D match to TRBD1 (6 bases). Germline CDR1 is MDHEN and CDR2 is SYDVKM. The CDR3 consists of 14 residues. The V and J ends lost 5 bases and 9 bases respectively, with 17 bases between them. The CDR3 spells CASSLPDRTGIQYF. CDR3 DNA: TGTGCCAGCAGTCTCCCCGACAGGACTGGCATTCAGTACTTC.

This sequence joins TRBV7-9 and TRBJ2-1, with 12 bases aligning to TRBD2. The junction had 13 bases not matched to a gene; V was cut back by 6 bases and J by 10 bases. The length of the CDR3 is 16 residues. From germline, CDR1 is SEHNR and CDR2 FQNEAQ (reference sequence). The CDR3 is CASSSLAGGLSQEQFF. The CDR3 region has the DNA TGTGCCAGCAGTTCTCTAGCGGGGGGGCTAAGTCAGGAGCAGTTCTTC.

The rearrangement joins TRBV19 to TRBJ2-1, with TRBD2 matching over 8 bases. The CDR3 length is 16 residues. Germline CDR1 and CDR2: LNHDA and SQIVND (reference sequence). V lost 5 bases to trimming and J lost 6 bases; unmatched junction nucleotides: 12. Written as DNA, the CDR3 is TGTGCCAGTAGTCCGTTCGCCAGCGGGGGAAGCAATGAGCAGTTCTTC. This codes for CASSPFASGGSNEQFF.

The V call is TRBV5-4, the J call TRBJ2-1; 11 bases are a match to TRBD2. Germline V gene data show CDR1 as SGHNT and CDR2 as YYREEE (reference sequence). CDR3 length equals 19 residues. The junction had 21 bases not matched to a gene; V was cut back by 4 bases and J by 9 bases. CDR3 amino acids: CASSPPFNSGGERYLEQFF. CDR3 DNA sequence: TGTGCCAGCAGCCCTCCATTTAATAGCGGGGGGGAACGGTATCTTGAGCAGTTCTTC.

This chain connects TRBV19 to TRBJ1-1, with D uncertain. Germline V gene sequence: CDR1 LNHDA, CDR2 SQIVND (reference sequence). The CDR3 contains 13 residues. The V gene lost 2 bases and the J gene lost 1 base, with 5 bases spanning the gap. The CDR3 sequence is CASSIRPNTEAFF. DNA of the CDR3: TGTGCCAGTAGTATAAGACCGAACACTGAAGCTTTCTTT. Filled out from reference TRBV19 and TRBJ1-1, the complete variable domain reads DGGITQSPKYLFRKEGQNVTLSCEQNLNHDAMYWYRQDPGQGLRLIYYSQIVNDFQKGDIAEGYSVSREKKESFPLTVTSAQKNPTAFYLCASSIRPNTEAFFGQGTRLTVV.

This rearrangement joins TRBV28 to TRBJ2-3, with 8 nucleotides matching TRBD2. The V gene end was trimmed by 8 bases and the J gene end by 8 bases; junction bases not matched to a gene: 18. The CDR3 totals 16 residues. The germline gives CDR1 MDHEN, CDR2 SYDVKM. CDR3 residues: CASHSLLGSSGSTQYF. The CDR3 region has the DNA TGTGCCAGCCACTCACTTTTGGGGAGCAGCGGGAGTACGCAGTATTTT.

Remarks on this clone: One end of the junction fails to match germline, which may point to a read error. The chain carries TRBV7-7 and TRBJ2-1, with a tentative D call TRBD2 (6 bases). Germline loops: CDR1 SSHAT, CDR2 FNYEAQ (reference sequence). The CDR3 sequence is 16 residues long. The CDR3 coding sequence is TGTGCTAGCAGCTTAGTCGCAGGCGGGGAGGTGAATGAGCAGTTCTTC. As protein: CASSLVAGGEVNEQFF.

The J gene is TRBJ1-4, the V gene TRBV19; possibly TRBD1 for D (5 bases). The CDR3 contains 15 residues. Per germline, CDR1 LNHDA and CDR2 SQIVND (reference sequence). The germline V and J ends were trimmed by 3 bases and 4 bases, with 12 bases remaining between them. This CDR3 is CASSILTDNNEKLFF. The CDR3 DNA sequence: TGTGCCAGTAGTATCCTGACAGACAATAATGAAAAACTGTTTTTT.

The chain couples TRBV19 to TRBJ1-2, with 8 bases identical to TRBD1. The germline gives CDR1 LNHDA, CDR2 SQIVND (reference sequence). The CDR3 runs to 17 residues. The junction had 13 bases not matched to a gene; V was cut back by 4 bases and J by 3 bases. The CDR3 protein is CASSTNGARTGHYGYTF. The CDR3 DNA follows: TGTGCCAGTAGTACCAACGGAGCCAGGACAGGGCACTATGGCTACACCTTC.

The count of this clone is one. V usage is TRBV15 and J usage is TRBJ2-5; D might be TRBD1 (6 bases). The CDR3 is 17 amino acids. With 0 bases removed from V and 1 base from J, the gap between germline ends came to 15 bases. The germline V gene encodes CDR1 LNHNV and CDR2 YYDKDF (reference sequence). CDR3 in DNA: TGTGCCACCAGCAGAGATTCGGGGCCGGACAGCCAAGAGACCCAGTACTTC. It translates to CATSRDSGPDSQETQYF. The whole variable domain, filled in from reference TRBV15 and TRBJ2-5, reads DAMVIQNPRYQVTQFGKPVTLSCSQTLNHNVMYWYQQKSSQAPKLLFHYYDKDFNNEADTPDNFQSRRPNTSFCFLDIRSPGLGDTAMYLCATSRDSGPDSQETQYFGPGTRLLVL.